Listed here is a single T cell receptor beta chain. Its antigen remains unidentified. This entry belongs to a study of T cell repertoires in cytomegalovirus infection. Overall study context: As its CMV epitopes, the study selected recently identified HLA-C-restricted and well-studied HLA-B-restricted targets. CMV infection together with matching HLA type was indicated by public TCR beta signatures.

In germline, CDR1 is ENHRY, CDR2 SYGVKD. Trimming removed 3 bases at V and 7 bases at J, with 12 bases between. CDR3 size: 13 residues. TCRdb analysed the reads with MiXCR anew, one entry per CDR3 protein. The sample records some 800,000 distinct CDR3 sequences, around 29% being singletons. General study findings and limits: HLA-C-restricted, CMV-specific TCR beta clonotypes were dominant ex vivo.

The sample was cultured CD8+ T cells from PBMCs, taken from culture after CMV antigen stimulation. The receptor was isolated from a human donor in good health (CMV status not recorded). Some clones in this sample may be carry-over from other donors' samples. This sequence joins TRBV10-3 and TRBJ1-1, with D perhaps TRBD1 (6 bases). The chain's CDR3 is CAISDPGQFEAFF. CDR3 in DNA: TGTGCCATCAGTGACCCTGGACAGTTTGAAGCTTTCTTT.